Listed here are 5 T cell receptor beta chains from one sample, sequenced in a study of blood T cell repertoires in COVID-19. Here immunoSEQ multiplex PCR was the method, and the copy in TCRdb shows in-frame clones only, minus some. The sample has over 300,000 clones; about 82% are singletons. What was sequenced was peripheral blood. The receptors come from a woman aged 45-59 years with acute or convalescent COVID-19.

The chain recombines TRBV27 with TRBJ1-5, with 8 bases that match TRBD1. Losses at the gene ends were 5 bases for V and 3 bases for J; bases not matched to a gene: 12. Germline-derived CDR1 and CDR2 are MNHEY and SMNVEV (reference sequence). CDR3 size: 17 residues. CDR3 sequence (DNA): TGTGCCAGCAGTCCGCGGACAGGGTCCCCCCTCAATCAGCCCCAGCATTTT. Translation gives CASSPRTGSPLNQPQHF.

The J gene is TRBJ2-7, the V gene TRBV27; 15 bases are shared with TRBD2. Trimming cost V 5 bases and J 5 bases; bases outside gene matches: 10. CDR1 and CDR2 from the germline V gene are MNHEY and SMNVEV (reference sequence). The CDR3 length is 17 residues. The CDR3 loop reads CASSLPGLAGGPHEQYF. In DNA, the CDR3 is TGTGCCAGCAGTCTACCCGGACTAGCGGGAGGGCCCCACGAGCAGTACTTC.

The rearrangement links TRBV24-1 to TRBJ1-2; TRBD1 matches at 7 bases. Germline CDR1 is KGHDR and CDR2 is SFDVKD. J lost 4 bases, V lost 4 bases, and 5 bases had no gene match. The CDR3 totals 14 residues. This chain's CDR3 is CATSETGQTYGYTF. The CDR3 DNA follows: TGTGCCACCAGTGAGACGGGACAGACCTATGGCTACACCTTC.

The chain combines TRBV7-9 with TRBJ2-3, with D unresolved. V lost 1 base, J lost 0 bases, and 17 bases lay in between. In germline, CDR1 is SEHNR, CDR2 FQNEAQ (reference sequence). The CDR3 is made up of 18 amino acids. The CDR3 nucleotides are TGTGCCAGCAGCTTAGTAGCCAACGATCTGATTAGCACAGATACGCAGTATTTT. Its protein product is CASSLVANDLISTDTQYF.

Here the CDR3 reads CASSLNRGRYEQYF. CDR3 DNA sequence: TGTGCCAGCAGTTTAAACAGGGGGCGCTACGAGCAGTACTTC. The chain couples TRBV27 to TRBJ2-7; 9 positions match TRBD1. The germline V gene encodes CDR1 MNHEY and CDR2 SMNVEV (reference sequence). CDR3 length: 14 residues. The junction had 2 bases not matched to a gene; V was cut back by 2 bases and J by 3 bases.